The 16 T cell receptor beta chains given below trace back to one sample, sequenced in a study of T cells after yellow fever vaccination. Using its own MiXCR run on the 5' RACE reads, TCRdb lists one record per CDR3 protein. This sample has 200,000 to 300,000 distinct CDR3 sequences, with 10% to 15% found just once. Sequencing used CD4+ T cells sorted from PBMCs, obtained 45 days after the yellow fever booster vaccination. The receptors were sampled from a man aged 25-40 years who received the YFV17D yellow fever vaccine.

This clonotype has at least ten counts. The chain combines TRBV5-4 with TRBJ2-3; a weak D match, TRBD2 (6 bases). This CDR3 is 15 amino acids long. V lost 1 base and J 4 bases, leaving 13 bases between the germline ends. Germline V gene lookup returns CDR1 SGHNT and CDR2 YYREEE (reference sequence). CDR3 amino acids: CASSLSGRSADTQYF. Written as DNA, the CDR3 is TGTGCCAGCAGCTTGTCCGGGAGATCGGCAGATACGCAGTATTTT.

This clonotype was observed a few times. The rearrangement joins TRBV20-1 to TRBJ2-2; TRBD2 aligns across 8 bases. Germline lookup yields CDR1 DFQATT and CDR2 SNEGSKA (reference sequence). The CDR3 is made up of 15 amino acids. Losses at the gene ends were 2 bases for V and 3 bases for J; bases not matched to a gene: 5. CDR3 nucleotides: TGCAGTGCTAGAAAAGCGGGAGCGTACACCGGGGAGCTGTTTTTT. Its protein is CSARKAGAYTGELFF.

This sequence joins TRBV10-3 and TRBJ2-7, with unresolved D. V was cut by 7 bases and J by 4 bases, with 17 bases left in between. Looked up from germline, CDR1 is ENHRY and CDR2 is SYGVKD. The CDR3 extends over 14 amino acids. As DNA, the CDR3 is TGTGCCATCAAGAATTTCCCCCTTGATTACGAGCAGTACTTC. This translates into CAIKNFPLDYEQYF.

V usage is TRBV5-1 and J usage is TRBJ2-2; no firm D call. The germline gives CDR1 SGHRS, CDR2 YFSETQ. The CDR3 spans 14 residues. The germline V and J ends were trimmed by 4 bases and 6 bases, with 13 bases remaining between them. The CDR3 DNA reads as TGCGCCAGCAGCCTAGTTGCAAGATCCGGGGAGCTGTTTTTT. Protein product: CASSLVARSGELFF. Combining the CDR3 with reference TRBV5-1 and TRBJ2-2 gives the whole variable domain KAGVTQTPRYLIKTRGQQVTLSCSPISGHRSVSWYQQTPGQGLQFLFEYFSETQRNKGNFPGRFSGRQFSNSRSEMNVSTLELGDSALYLCASSLVARSGELFFGEGSRLTVL.

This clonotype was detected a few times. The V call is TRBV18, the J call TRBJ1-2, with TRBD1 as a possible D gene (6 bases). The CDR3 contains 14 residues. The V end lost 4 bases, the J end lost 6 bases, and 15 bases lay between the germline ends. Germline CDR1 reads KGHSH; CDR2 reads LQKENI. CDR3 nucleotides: TGTGCCAGCTCACGCGTATCACAGGGAAATGGCTACACCTTC. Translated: CASSRVSQGNGYTF.

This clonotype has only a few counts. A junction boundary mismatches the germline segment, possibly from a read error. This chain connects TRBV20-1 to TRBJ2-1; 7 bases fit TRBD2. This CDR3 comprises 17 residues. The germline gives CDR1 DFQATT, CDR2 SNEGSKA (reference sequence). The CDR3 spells CCARDLDGRINYNEQFF. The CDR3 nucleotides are TGCTGTGCTAGAGATCTTGACGGGAGGATTAACTACAATGAGCAGTTCTTC.

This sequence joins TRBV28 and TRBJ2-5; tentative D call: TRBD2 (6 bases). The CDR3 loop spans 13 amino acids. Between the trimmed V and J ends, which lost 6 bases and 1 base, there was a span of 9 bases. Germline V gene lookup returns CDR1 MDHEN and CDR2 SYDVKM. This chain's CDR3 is CASSGTLQETQYF. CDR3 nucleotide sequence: TGTGCCAGCAGCGGGACTCTCCAAGAGACCCAGTACTTC.

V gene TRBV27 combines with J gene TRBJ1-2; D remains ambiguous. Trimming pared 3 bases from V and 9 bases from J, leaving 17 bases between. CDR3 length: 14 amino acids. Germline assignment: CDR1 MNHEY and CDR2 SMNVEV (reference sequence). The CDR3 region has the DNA TGTGCCAGCAGTTTCGATGACGTCCTCGGGAGCTACACCTTC. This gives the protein CASSFDDVLGSYTF.

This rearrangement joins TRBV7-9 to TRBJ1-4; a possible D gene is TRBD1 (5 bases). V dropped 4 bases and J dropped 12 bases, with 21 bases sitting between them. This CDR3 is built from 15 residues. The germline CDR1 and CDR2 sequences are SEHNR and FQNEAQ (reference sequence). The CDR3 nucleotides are TGTGCCAGCAGCTCCACAGGAGTGGGAGTGAAGGAACTGTTTTTT. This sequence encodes CASSSTGVGVKELFF.

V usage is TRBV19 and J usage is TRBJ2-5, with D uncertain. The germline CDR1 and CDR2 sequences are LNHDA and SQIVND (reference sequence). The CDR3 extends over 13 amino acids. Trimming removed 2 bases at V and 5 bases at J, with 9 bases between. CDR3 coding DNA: TGTGCCAGTAGTATACGACCCCGGGAGACCCAGTACTTC. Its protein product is CASSIRPRETQYF.

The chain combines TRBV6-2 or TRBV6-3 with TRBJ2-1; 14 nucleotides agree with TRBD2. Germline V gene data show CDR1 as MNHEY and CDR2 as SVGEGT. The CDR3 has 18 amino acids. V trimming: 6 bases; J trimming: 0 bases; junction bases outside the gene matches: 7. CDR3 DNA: TGTGCCAGCAGAACCATCGGGACTAGCGGGAGCTCCTACAATGAGCAGTTCTTC. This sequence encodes CASRTIGTSGSSYNEQFF.

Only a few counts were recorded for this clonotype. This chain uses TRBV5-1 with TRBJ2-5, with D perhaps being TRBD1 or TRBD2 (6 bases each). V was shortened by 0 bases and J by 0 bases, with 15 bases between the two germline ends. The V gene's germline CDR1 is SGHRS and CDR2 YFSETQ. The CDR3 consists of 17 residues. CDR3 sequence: CASSLGEGDSYQETQYF. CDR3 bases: TGCGCCAGCAGCTTGGGAGAGGGGGACTCGTACCAAGAGACCCAGTACTTC. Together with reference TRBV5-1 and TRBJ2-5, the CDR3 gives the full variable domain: KAGVTQTPRYLIKTRGQQVTLSCSPISGHRSVSWYQQTPGQGLQFLFEYFSETQRNKGNFPGRFSGRQFSNSRSEMNVSTLELGDSALYLCASSLGEGDSYQETQYFGPGTRLLVL.

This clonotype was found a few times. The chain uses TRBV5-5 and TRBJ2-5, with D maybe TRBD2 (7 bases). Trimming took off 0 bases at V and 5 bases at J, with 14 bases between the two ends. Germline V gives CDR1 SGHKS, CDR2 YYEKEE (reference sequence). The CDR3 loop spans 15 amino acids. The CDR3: CASSLATGGAETQYF. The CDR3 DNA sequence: TGTGCCAGCAGCTTGGCAACGGGGGGCGCGGAGACCCAGTACTTC.

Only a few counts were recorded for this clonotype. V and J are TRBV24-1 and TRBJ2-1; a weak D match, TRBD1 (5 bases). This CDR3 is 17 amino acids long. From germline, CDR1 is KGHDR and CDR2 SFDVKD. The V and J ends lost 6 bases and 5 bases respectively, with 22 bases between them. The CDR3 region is CATSSFGAAWGDNEQFF. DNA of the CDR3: TGTGCCACCAGTTCATTTGGGGCGGCCTGGGGTGACAATGAGCAGTTCTTC.

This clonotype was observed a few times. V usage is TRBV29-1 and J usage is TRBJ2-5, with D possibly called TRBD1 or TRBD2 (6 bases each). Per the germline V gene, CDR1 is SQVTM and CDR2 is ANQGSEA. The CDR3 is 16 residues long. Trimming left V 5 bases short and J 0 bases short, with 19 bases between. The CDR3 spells CSVIKRGRPYQETQYF. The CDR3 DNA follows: TGCAGCGTTATAAAACGGGGGCGGCCATACCAAGAGACCCAGTACTTC.

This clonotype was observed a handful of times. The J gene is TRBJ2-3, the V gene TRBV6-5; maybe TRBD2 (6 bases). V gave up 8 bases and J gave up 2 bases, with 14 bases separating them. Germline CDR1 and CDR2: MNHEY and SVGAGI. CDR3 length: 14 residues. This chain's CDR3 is CASVPGLITDTQYF. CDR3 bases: TGTGCCAGCGTTCCGGGACTGATCACAGATACGCAGTATTTT.